The sequence of this T cell receptor beta chain was determined in a study of cytomegalovirus exposure and HLA in healthy donors. TCRdb's copy holds only in-frame clones and misses some; the assay was immunoSEQ multiplex PCR. The sample has about 160,000 clones, over 85% seen once. Germline CDR1 SEHNR, CDR2 FQNEAQ (reference sequence). The CDR3 has 14 amino acids. V gave up 2 bases and J gave up 6 bases, with 14 bases separating them. The material sequenced was PBMCs. This TCR was sampled from a woman aged 18 to 35 in good health and CMV-seropositive. The rearrangement links TRBV7-9 to TRBJ2-7; TRBD1 is a possible D gene (6 bases). The CDR3 is CASSLNRVGGEQYF. CDR3 sequence (DNA): TGTGCCAGCAGCTTAAACAGGGTCGGCGGCGAGCAGTACTTC.